The 26 T cell receptor beta chains listed next were all sequenced from one sample in a study of PD-1 blockade in classical Hodgkin lymphoma. Relapses following autologous stem cell transplantation were seen in all patients, with brentuximab vedotin exposure varying. From thawed PBMCs, magnetic negative selection was used to isolate the CD8+ T cells. The data were produced by immunoSEQ multiplex PCR, yet TCRdb's version contains in-frame clones alone and is incomplete. The sample records more than 9,500 clones, roughly 83% being singletons. The starting material was CD8+ T cells from blood, obtained at baseline. The receptors were sampled from a human donor with classical Hodgkin lymphoma.

The rearrangement uses TRBV19 and TRBJ1-3; no reliable D call. This CDR3 is 15 amino acids long. The V gene lost 5 bases and the J gene lost 4 bases, with 15 bases spanning the gap. CDR1 is LNHDA and CDR2 is SQIVND in the germline V gene (reference sequence). In DNA, the CDR3 is TGTGCCAGTAGTTCCAGCATTGGCCCCGGAAACACCATATATTTT. Translating gives CASSSSIGPGNTIYF.

The rearrangement uses TRBV11-2 and TRBJ2-5; D is unresolved. V lost 1 base to trimming and J lost 5 bases, with 5 bases between them. Germline-derived CDR1 and CDR2 are SGHAT and FQNNGV. The length of the CDR3 is 12 residues. The CDR3 region is CASSLVSETQYF. The CDR3 bases are TGTGCCAGCAGCTTAGTCTCGGAGACCCAGTACTTC. The complete variable domain, with remaining parts taken from reference TRBV11-2 and TRBJ2-5, reads EAGVAQSPRYKIIEKRQSVAFWCNPISGHATLYWYQQILGQGPKLLIQFQNNGVVDDSQLPKDRFSAERLKGVDSTLKIQPAKLEDSAVYLCASSLVSETQYFGPGTRLLVL.

This chain connects TRBV19 to TRBJ1-1; no definite D call. From germline, CDR1 is LNHDA and CDR2 SQIVND (reference sequence). V dropped 5 bases and J dropped 8 bases, with 12 bases sitting between them. The CDR3 spans 12 residues. The DNA for the CDR3 is TGTGCCAGTAGTGACCTCGGGATCGAAGCTTTCTTT. Translated: CASSDLGIEAFF. Drawing the rest from reference TRBV19 and TRBJ1-1, the complete variable domain is DGGITQSPKYLFRKEGQNVTLSCEQNLNHDAMYWYRQDPGQGLRLIYYSQIVNDFQKGDIAEGYSVSREKKESFPLTVTSAQKNPTAFYLCASSDLGIEAFFGQGTRLTVV.

The rearrangement uses TRBV5-1 and TRBJ2-1, with 12 nucleotides matching TRBD2. The germline CDR1 and CDR2 sequences are SGHRS and YFSETQ. The V and J ends lost 2 bases and 1 base, in that order; junction bases with no gene match: 1. This CDR3 contains 16 residues. The CDR3 region has the DNA TGCGCCAGCAGCTTCGGACTAGCGGGATCCTACAATGAGCAGTTCTTC. Its translation is CASSFGLAGSYNEQFF.

The rearrangement joins TRBV15 to TRBJ2-2; D possibly corresponds to TRBD2 (6 bases). The germline V gene encodes CDR1 LNHNV and CDR2 YYDKDF (reference sequence). The germline V and J ends were trimmed by 5 bases and 3 bases, with 13 bases remaining between them. The CDR3 runs to 15 residues. In nucleotides, the CDR3 is TGTGCCACCAGCGGAGGGTTTGGAGACACCGGGGAGCTGTTTTTT. This encodes CATSGGFGDTGELFF.

The chain is built from TRBV13 and TRBJ2-7; D might be TRBD2 (5 bases). V was shortened by 5 bases and J by 0 bases, with 17 bases between the two germline ends. This CDR3 spans 16 amino acids. Germline values: CDR1 PRHDT, CDR2 FYEKMQ (reference sequence). DNA for the CDR3: TGTGCCAGCAGCCTCGGACGGGATGTAAGCTCCTACGAGCAGTACTTC. It codes for CASSLGRDVSSYEQYF.

The V gene is TRBV6-6, the J gene TRBJ1-1; D gene ambiguous. Germline V lookup: CDR1 MNHNY, CDR2 SVGAGI (reference sequence). This CDR3 contains 13 residues. The V end was cut by 3 bases, the J end by 4 bases, with 9 bases between. Here the CDR3 reads CASSYMLGTEAFF. The CDR3 bases are TGTGCCAGCAGTTATATGTTGGGCACTGAAGCTTTCTTT.

The rearrangement links TRBV14 to TRBJ2-7, with D unclear. The CDR3 sequence is 16 residues long. The V and J ends lost 1 base and 0 bases respectively, with 13 bases between them. Looked up from germline, CDR1 is SGHDN and CDR2 is FVKESK. CDR3 in DNA: TGTGCCAGCAGCCAAGTTGGTGGGGAAAACTCCTACGAGCAGTACTTC. It codes for CASSQVGGENSYEQYF.

J is TRBJ2-1 and V is TRBV11-3, with D possibly TRBD2 on 6 matching bases. V gave up 1 base and J gave up 3 bases, with 7 bases separating them. This CDR3 has 14 residues. From germline, CDR1 is SGHNT and CDR2 YENEEA. CDR3 nucleotide sequence: TGTGCCAGCAGCTTAGCGGGACTCTACAATGAGCAGTTCTTC. It specifies CASSLAGLYNEQFF. The variable domain in full, with the rest retrieved from reference TRBV11-3 and TRBJ2-1, is EAGVVQSPRYKIIEKKQPVAFWCNPISGHNTLYWYLQNLGQGPELLIRYENEEAVDDSQLPKDRFSAERLKGVDSTLKIQPAELGDSAVYLCASSLAGLYNEQFFGPGTRLTVL.

This clone was detected a few times. This rearrangement joins TRBV27 to TRBJ1-1; D ambiguous. Trimming removed 3 bases at V and 3 bases at J, with 8 bases between. CDR1 is MNHEY and CDR2 is SMNVEV in the germline V gene (reference sequence). The CDR3 is 13 amino acids. The CDR3 loop is CASSFGVYTEAFF. The CDR3 nucleotides are TGTGCCAGCAGTTTCGGGGTATACACTGAAGCTTTCTTT.

The J gene is TRBJ2-7, the V gene TRBV4-1; no firm D call. CDR1 is MGHRA and CDR2 is YSYEKL in the germline V gene. The CDR3 spans 15 residues. V was shortened by 3 bases and J by 6 bases, with 18 bases between the two germline ends. CDR3: CASSQSGGLLFEQYF. The DNA for the CDR3 is TGCGCCAGCAGCCAGTCAGGCGGTCTCCTCTTCGAGCAGTACTTC.

The V and J genes are TRBV4-3 and TRBJ2-7; 10 bases are a match to TRBD2. The ends lost 1 base at V and 4 bases at J; junction bases unmatched: 4. CDR1 and CDR2 (germline): LGHNA, YSLEER. CDR3 length: 15 amino acids. For the CDR3, the DNA is TGCGCCAGCAGCCAAGGGCTAGCGGGAGTGTACGAGCAGTACTTC. Protein product: CASSQGLAGVYEQYF.

Turning to this clone: This likely came from a read error, as a far larger clone is one base away. V and J are TRBV5-1 and TRBJ2-7; D gene ambiguous. The V end lost 0 bases, the J end lost 7 bases, and 8 bases lay between the germline ends. This CDR3 region has 12 residues. In germline, CDR1 is SGHRS, CDR2 YFSETQ. The chain's CDR3 is CASSLDSAEQYF. The CDR3 DNA sequence: TGCGCCAGCAGCTTGGATTCTGCAGAGCAGTACTTC.

The gene calls are TRBV19 and TRBJ2-2; 14 bases align to TRBD2. V trimming: 5 bases; J trimming: 9 bases; junction bases outside the gene matches: 11. The germline gives CDR1 LNHDA, CDR2 SQIVND (reference sequence). CDR3 length: 17 amino acids. For the CDR3, the DNA is TGTGCCAGTAGTCCCGGGACTAGCGGGAGAGGGTTCCGGGAGCTGTTTTTT. This codes for CASSPGTSGRGFRELFF.

The rearrangement joins TRBV19 to TRBJ2-7, with TRBD2 matching over 10 bases. The V gene end was trimmed by 6 bases and the J gene end by 6 bases; junction bases not matched to a gene: 5. The germline V gene encodes CDR1 LNHDA and CDR2 SQIVND (reference sequence). This CDR3 is 13 amino acids long. The CDR3 loop reads CASSTSGIVEQYF. The CDR3 nucleotides are TGTGCCAGTAGCACTAGCGGGATCGTCGAGCAGTACTTC. Looking up the rest from reference TRBV19 and TRBJ2-7 gives the full variable domain: DGGITQSPKYLFRKEGQNVTLSCEQNLNHDAMYWYRQDPGQGLRLIYYSQIVNDFQKGDIAEGYSVSREKKESFPLTVTSAQKNPTAFYLCASSTSGIVEQYFGPGTRLTVT.

The chain employs TRBV4-3 and TRBJ2-2; D ambiguous. Per germline, CDR1 LGHNA and CDR2 YSLEER. This CDR3 comprises 15 residues. V was cut by 0 bases and J by 3 bases, with 8 bases left in between. CDR3 in DNA: TGCGCCAGCAGCCAAGATTACTTATACACCGGGGAGCTGTTTTTT. Translated: CASSQDYLYTGELFF.

The V call is TRBV10-1, the J call TRBJ2-7; 9 nucleotides line up with TRBD2. CDR3 length: 15 residues. Per germline, CDR1 WNHNN and CDR2 SYGVQD (reference sequence). The junction had 6 bases not matched to a gene; V was cut back by 5 bases and J by 1 base. CDR3 sequence: CASSNSGRGSYEQYF. The DNA of the CDR3 is TGCGCCAGCAGTAATAGCGGGAGAGGGTCCTACGAGCAGTACTTC.

This sequence joins TRBV30 and TRBJ2-7; TRBD2 matches at 9 bases. J was trimmed by 3 bases and V by 0 bases; bases with no gene match: 12. CDR1 and CDR2 from the germline V gene are GTSNPN and SVGIG (reference sequence). The CDR3 length is 17 residues. As DNA, the CDR3 is TGTGCCTGGAGTGTGGGGATAGGACTAGCGCATTACTACGAGCAGTACTTC. Its protein product is CAWSVGIGLAHYYEQYF.

The chain uses TRBV13 and TRBJ2-1, with TRBD2 matching 8 bases. CDR3 length: 15 residues. V lost 0 bases to trimming and J lost 5 bases; unmatched junction nucleotides: 3. Germline lookup yields CDR1 PRHDT and CDR2 FYEKMQ (reference sequence). CDR3 sequence reads: CASSLGAGVHNEQFF. CDR3 bases: TGTGCCAGCAGCTTAGGAGCGGGAGTGCACAATGAGCAGTTCTTC. The full variable domain, its missing parts supplied by reference TRBV13 and TRBJ2-1, is AAGVIQSPRHLIKEKRETATLKCYPIPRHDTVYWYQQGPGQDPQFLISFYEKMQSDKGSIPDRFSAQQFSDYHSELNMSSLELGDSALYFCASSLGAGVHNEQFFGPGTRLTVL.

On this clone itself: Relative to the germline gene, one junction end is altered; a read error may explain this. The gene calls are TRBV7-9 and TRBJ1-2; D not certain. The CDR3 contains 12 residues. In germline, CDR1 is SEHNR, CDR2 FQNEAQ (reference sequence). The DNA for the CDR3 is TGTGCCAGCAGATTAGGGAACTATGGCTACACCTTC. Residues: CASRLGNYGYTF.

This clone was seen a handful of times. The chain uses TRBV7-2 and TRBJ1-2; D not resolved. This CDR3 has 14 amino acids. From germline, CDR1 is SGHTA and CDR2 FQGNSA. V was cut by 1 base and J by 5 bases, with 11 bases left in between. CDR3 sequence reads: CASSLGGPMYGYTF. DNA for the CDR3: TGTGCCAGCAGCTTAGGAGGACCAATGTATGGCTACACCTTC.

This clone came up once. This chain uses TRBV6-1 with TRBJ2-7; D is unclear. Per germline, CDR1 MNHNS and CDR2 SASEGT. V lost 7 bases and J 2 bases, leaving 12 bases between the germline ends. This CDR3 spans 13 amino acids. CDR3 nucleotide sequence: TGTGCCAGCACGGGTTTTTTCCCCTACGAGCAGTACTTC. It codes for CASTGFFPYEQYF.

The chain joins TRBV4-1 to TRBJ2-3, with 7 bases aligning to TRBD1. The germline V gene encodes CDR1 MGHRA and CDR2 YSYEKL. The CDR3 is 16 residues long. The trim removed 0 bases at V and 5 bases at J, leaving 8 bases unmatched. The CDR3 is CASSQETGQVIDTQYF. CDR3 in DNA: TGCGCCAGCAGCCAAGAGACAGGGCAGGTTATAGATACGCAGTATTTT.

The DNA for the CDR3 is TGTGCCAGCAGTATAGGACAAGGCCTCCCAGATACGCAGTATTTT. This encodes CASSIGQGLPDTQYF. The chain joins TRBV27 to TRBJ2-3; weak D call: TRBD1 (5 bases). Germline CDR1 reads MNHEY; CDR2 reads SMNVEV (reference sequence). V gave up 5 bases and J gave up 4 bases, with 16 bases separating them. This CDR3 region has 15 residues.

The chain has TRBV7-8 and TRBJ2-5; D not certain. The DNA end is a closer match to TRBJ2-7, so the J assignment may be wrong. Germline assignment: CDR1 SGHVS and CDR2 FQNEAQ. This CDR3 has 12 residues. CDR3 protein: CASSYTVDEQYF. For the CDR3, the DNA is TGTGCCAGCAGCTACACTGTGGACGAGCAGTACTTC.

The chain uses TRBV11-3 and TRBJ2-1; D is unclear. The CDR3 length is 12 residues. V was shortened by 3 bases and J by 5 bases, with 5 bases between the two germline ends. CDR1 is SGHNT, CDR2 YENEEA, per germline. The CDR3 bases are TGTGCCAGCAGCTTCTTGAACAATGAGCAGTTCTTC. This gives the protein CASSFLNNEQFF.